The 18 T cell receptor beta chains below come from one sample, sequenced in a study of blood T cell repertoires in COVID-19. Assay used: immunoSEQ multiplex PCR; TCRdb lists only in-frame clones, some missing. The sample records about 110,000 clones, around 78% being singletons. Input material: peripheral blood. The receptors come from a man aged 80 or over with COVID-19, enrolled during active disease.

This clone was recorded a few times. The rearrangement links TRBV18 to TRBJ1-2, with 8 bases that match TRBD1. The CDR3 runs to 13 residues. The V gene end was trimmed by 6 bases and the J gene end by 8 bases; junction bases not matched to a gene: 8. CDR1 is KGHSH and CDR2 is LQKENI in the germline V gene. The CDR3 protein is CASSLDRGGGYTF. In nucleotides, the CDR3 is TGTGCCAGCTCTCTCGACAGGGGAGGCGGCTACACCTTC.

This chain links TRBV7-2 with TRBJ2-7; 7 bases are a match to TRBD2. CDR1 SGHTA and CDR2 FQGNSA come from the germline V gene. V lost 3 bases to trimming and J lost 3 bases; unmatched junction nucleotides: 5. There are 14 residues in the CDR3. The CDR3 nucleotides read TGTGCCAGCAGCTTTAACCCGGGGGGCTACGAGCAGTACTTC. Translating gives CASSFNPGGYEQYF.

The V and J genes are TRBV30 and TRBJ2-7, with a possible D match to TRBD1 (5 bases). This CDR3 spans 17 amino acids. V lost 3 bases to trimming and J lost 5 bases, with 26 bases between them. CDR1 GTSNPN and CDR2 SVGIG come from the germline V gene (reference sequence). The CDR3 DNA follows: TGTGCCTGGAGCCTGCGTAGGGGCTCTAAGCCGTGGGACGAGCAGTACTTC. It encodes CAWSLRRGSKPWDEQYF. Variable domain in full (rest from reference TRBV30 and TRBJ2-7): SQTIHQWPATLVQPVGSPLSLECTVEGTSNPNLYWYRQAAGRGLQLLFYSVGIGQISSEVPQNLSASRPQDRQFILSSKKLLLSDSGFYLCAWSLRRGSKPWDEQYFGPGTRLTVT.

The CDR3 region is CASSTLPDRGEQFF. DNA for the CDR3: TGTGCCAGTAGTACCTTACCCGACAGGGGCGAGCAGTTCTTC. The chain uses TRBV19 and TRBJ2-1, with 8 bases aligning to TRBD1. This CDR3 comprises 14 residues. Germline V CDR1 and CDR2: LNHDA, SQIVND (reference sequence). Trimming removed 4 bases from V and 10 bases from J; junction bases left unmatched: 9.

This chain uses TRBV18 with TRBJ1-1, with 8 positions matching TRBD1. CDR1 and CDR2 (germline): KGHSH, LQKENI. This CDR3 region has 16 residues. The V gene end was trimmed by 0 bases and the J gene end by 4 bases; junction bases not matched to a gene: 7. CDR3 in DNA: TGTGCCAGCTCACCACCGGTCAGGGGGCCGGGCACTGAAGCTTTCTTT. Translating gives CASSPPVRGPGTEAFF.

The chain is built from TRBV29-1 and TRBJ2-1, with 8 bases matching TRBD2. Germline loops: CDR1 SQVTM, CDR2 ANQGSEA. Unmatched junction bases numbered 5, after V lost 7 bases and J lost 3 bases. This CDR3 has 13 amino acids. As DNA, the CDR3 is TGCAGCGACACTAGCGGACTCTACAATGAGCAGTTCTTC. Translated, it gives CSDTSGLYNEQFF.

This clone was observed a few times. The chain joins TRBV18 to TRBJ2-7, with 7 bases lining up with TRBD2. Looked up from germline, CDR1 is KGHSH and CDR2 is LQKENI. Germline trimming cut 2 bases from V and 5 bases from J; bases unmatched to any gene: 6. The CDR3 consists of 14 residues. The chain's CDR3 is CASSPNERDHEQYF. As DNA, the CDR3 is TGTGCCAGCTCACCAAATGAGCGGGACCACGAGCAGTACTTC. Together with reference TRBV18 and TRBJ2-7, the CDR3 gives the full variable domain: NAGVMQNPRHLVRRRGQEARLRCSPMKGHSHVYWYRQLPEEGLKFMVYLQKENIIDESGMPKERFSAEFPKEGPSILRIQQVVRGDSAAYFCASSPNERDHEQYFGPGTRLTVT.

In its sample, this clone was seen a few times. The genes are TRBV28 and TRBJ1-2, with D hard to call. The germline V gene has CDR1 MDHEN and CDR2 SYDVKM. V was clipped by 3 bases and J by 8 bases, with 22 bases between them. The CDR3 sequence is 16 residues long. CDR3 sequence (DNA): TGTGCCAGCAGTTTCCCCCAAGGAGCTGGGTCGAAGGGCTACACCTTC. Translated, it gives CASSFPQGAGSKGYTF.

The V gene is TRBV5-1, the J gene TRBJ2-7, with D uncertain. The CDR3 totals 14 residues. Per the germline V gene, CDR1 is SGHRS and CDR2 is YFSETQ. Trimming stripped 0 bases from V and 0 bases from J, with 7 bases between. CDR3 in DNA: TGCGCCAGCAGCTTGGGCGGCATCTCCTACGAGCAGTACTTC. Protein: CASSLGGISYEQYF. Filled out from reference TRBV5-1 and TRBJ2-7, the complete variable domain reads KAGVTQTPRYLIKTRGQQVTLSCSPISGHRSVSWYQQTPGQGLQFLFEYFSETQRNKGNFPGRFSGRQFSNSRSEMNVSTLELGDSALYLCASSLGGISYEQYFGPGTRLTVT.

This rearrangement joins TRBV5-6 to TRBJ1-3; no definite D call. Per germline, CDR1 SGHDT and CDR2 YYEEEE. The CDR3 is made up of 14 amino acids. Trimming removed 5 bases at V and 1 base at J, with 10 bases between. The chain's CDR3 is CASSSTKSGNTIYF. The CDR3 nucleotides read TGTGCCAGCAGTTCGACAAAGTCTGGAAACACCATATATTTT.

The chain combines TRBV9 with TRBJ2-1; TRBD2 is a possible D gene (5 bases). CDR3 length: 15 amino acids. Germline lookup yields CDR1 SGDLS and CDR2 YYNGEE. V lost 6 bases and J lost 4, with 17 bases in between. CDR3 region: CASTPSLRGYNEQFF. The DNA of the CDR3 is TGTGCCAGCACCCCGAGCCTTCGGGGTTACAATGAGCAGTTCTTC.

This clone has only a few counts. This chain joins TRBV20-1 and TRBJ1-4, with D maybe TRBD1 (5 bases). The CDR3 spans 13 residues. Germline V gives CDR1 DFQATT, CDR2 SNEGSKA (reference sequence). Trimming took off 3 bases at V and 8 bases at J, with 13 bases between the two ends. The CDR3 region is CSASKRGDEKLFF. The CDR3 DNA is TGCAGTGCTAGTAAACGGGGGGACGAAAAACTGTTTTTT.

The chain carries TRBV27 and TRBJ2-6; tentative D call: TRBD2 (5 bases). The germline V gene encodes CDR1 MNHEY and CDR2 SMNVEV (reference sequence). The ends were cut back, 3 bases at V and 3 bases at J, with 18 bases in the middle. The CDR3 sequence is 18 residues long. CDR3 nucleotide sequence: TGTGCCAGCAGTTTCCAATCCGGCGGAGGCGGTGGGGCCAACGTCCTGACTTTC. Translating it yields CASSFQSGGGGGANVLTF.

This clone was seen repeatedly, ten times or more. V gene TRBV6-5 combines with J gene TRBJ2-7; weak D call: TRBD1 (5 bases). Germline V gene sequence: CDR1 MNHEY, CDR2 SVGAGI. This CDR3 is built from 14 residues. V lost 0 bases, J lost 2 bases, and 8 bases lay in between. CDR3 protein: CASSYSLGAYEQYF. CDR3 bases: TGTGCCAGCAGTTACTCGCTAGGGGCCTACGAGCAGTACTTC.

V and J are TRBV19 and TRBJ2-3; 9 nucleotides align to TRBD2. This CDR3 contains 13 residues. V dropped 5 bases and J dropped 4; count of bases not matched to a gene: 1. The germline V gene encodes CDR1 LNHDA and CDR2 SQIVND (reference sequence). CDR3 DNA sequence: TGTGCCAGTAGTGCGGGAGGGGCAGATACGCAGTATTTT. Protein product: CASSAGGADTQYF.

Only one count was recorded for this clone. The gene calls are TRBV15 and TRBJ1-1, with TRBD1 matching over 9 bases. Trimming removed 1 base from V and 4 bases from J; junction bases left unmatched: 1. Germline CDR1 LNHNV, CDR2 YYDKDF (reference sequence). The CDR3 length is 14 residues. The CDR3 here is CATSRGGQGTEAFF. The DNA for the CDR3 is TGTGCCACCAGCAGAGGGGGACAGGGCACTGAAGCTTTCTTT. Full variable domain (rest looked up from reference TRBV15 and TRBJ1-1): DAMVIQNPRYQVTQFGKPVTLSCSQTLNHNVMYWYQQKSSQAPKLLFHYYDKDFNNEADTPDNFQSRRPNTSFCFLDIRSPGLGDTAMYLCATSRGGQGTEAFFGQGTRLTVV.

For the CDR3, the DNA is TGTGCCAGCGGGACCGTCAGCGGGAGGGCCGGGTGGTCCTACAATGAGCAGTTCTTC. Translating it yields CASGTVSGRAGWSYNEQFF. This chain connects TRBV28 to TRBJ2-1, with TRBD2 matching over 10 bases. V lost 8 bases and J lost 1; bases outside the gene matches: 17. This CDR3 spans 19 amino acids. Germline-derived CDR1 and CDR2 are MDHEN and SYDVKM.

This clone was observed a handful of times. As DNA, the CDR3 is TGTGCCACCAGCAGGTCCGAAGCGGCTAGCGGGAGTTGGAATGAGCAGTTCTTC. As protein: CATSRSEAASGSWNEQFF. This rearrangement joins TRBV15 to TRBJ2-1; TRBD2 aligns across 10 bases. Germline-derived CDR1 and CDR2 are LNHNV and YYDKDF (reference sequence). This CDR3 contains 18 residues. After removal of 3 bases from V and 7 bases from J, the junction contained 15 bases not matched to a gene.